The rows below give T cell receptor beta chains drawn from one sample of a study of post-analysis software for immune sequencing data. TCRdb passed the PCR reads through MiXCR, listing each CDR3 protein once. The table records approximately 360,000 distinct CDR3 sequences, roughly 38% of them present only once. Sequencing was done on a sample of blood. Receptors were obtained from a girl aged 10-17 years with multiple sclerosis. CDR3s include the opening cysteine and the closing phenylalanine or tryptophan. A D gene is named only where the DNA matches it firmly. Rows may omit the clone size; those that give it use once, few, many or a size class.

CDR3 length,V gene,D gene,clone size,J gene,CDR3 DNA,CDR3 protein
14,TRBV3-1,.,.,TRBJ2-7,TGTACCAGCAGCCCCCCCCTTGGGGGATATGAGCAGTACTTC,CTSSPPLGGYEQYF
12,TRBV29-1,TRBD2,.,TRBJ2-7,TGCACCCTACGGGAGGGCGGGAATGAGCAGTACTTC,CTLREGGNEQYF
15,TRBV29-1,.,few,TRBJ2-3,TGCAGCGTCATCCTGGGGCGTTTGGGGTTGGATACGCAGTATTTT,CSVILGRLGLDTQYF
13,TRBV6-4,.,many,TRBJ2-3,TGTGCCAGCAGCAAACGACCCACAGATACGCAGTATTTT,CASSKRPTDTQYF
13,TRBV6-1,.,.,TRBJ2-7,TGTGCCAGCAGGGAAGCCTTTTTGTTCGAGCAGTACTTC,CASREAFLFEQYF
15,TRBV28,.,.,TRBJ1-2,TGTGCCAGCAGCCCCGGGGGGGGACAAAAAGGAGGCTACACCTTC,CASSPGGGQKGGYTF
17,TRBV4-2,TRBD2,.,TRBJ2-2,TGTGCCAGCAGCAATCCCGTAGCGGGGGTACGGGCCGGGGAGCTGTTTTTT,CASSNPVAGVRAGELFF
16,TRBV12-3/TRBV12-4,TRBD1,.,TRBJ1-1,TGTGCCAGCAGTTGGTCAGGGGGCGCGGGGAACACTGAAGCTTTCTTT,CASSWSGGAGNTEAFF
14,TRBV6-1,TRBD2,.,TRBJ2-2,TGTGCCAGCATTGGACTAGCGGAAACCGGGGAGCTGTTTTTT,CASIGLAETGELFF
16,TRBV5-1,.,.,TRBJ1-1,TGCGCCAGCAGCTTGGAACCTAACAGGGCTGGTACTGAAGCTTTCTTT,CASSLEPNRAGTEAFF
17,TRBV9,.,few,TRBJ1-6,TGTGCCAGCAGCCCCCTTAAGGAGTGGGCCCAAGGATCACCCCTCCACTTT,CASSPLKEWAQGSPLHF
13,TRBV29-1,.,.,TRBJ2-7,TGCAGCCTTGATCGATTCGGTGACTACGAGCAGTACTTC,CSLDRFGDYEQYF
13,TRBV7-9,.,.,TRBJ2-7,TGTGCCAGCAGCCGCCCCTCGGGTTACGAGCAGTACTTC,CASSRPSGYEQYF
14,TRBV7-9,TRBD2,.,TRBJ2-1,TGTGCCAGCAGCTTGCTAGCGGATTACAATGAGCAGTTCTTC,CASSLLADYNEQFF
17,TRBV6-1,TRBD1,.,TRBJ1-1,TGTGCCAGCAGCCCCTATGTCGGACAGGGGGCGGGCACTGAAGCTTTCTTT,CASSPYVGQGAGTEAFF
12,TRBV20-1,.,.,TRBJ2-7,TGCAGTGCTAGAAGTGGGATCTACGAGCAGTACTTC,CSARSGIYEQYF